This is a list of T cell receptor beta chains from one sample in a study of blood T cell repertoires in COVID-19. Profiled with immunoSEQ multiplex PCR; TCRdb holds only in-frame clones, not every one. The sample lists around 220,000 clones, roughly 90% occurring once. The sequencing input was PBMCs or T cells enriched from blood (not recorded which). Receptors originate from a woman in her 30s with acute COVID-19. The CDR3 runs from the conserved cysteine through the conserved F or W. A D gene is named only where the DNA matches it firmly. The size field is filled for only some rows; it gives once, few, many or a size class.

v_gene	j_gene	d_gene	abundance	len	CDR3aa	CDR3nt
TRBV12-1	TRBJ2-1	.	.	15	CASSPGLAGVDEQFF	TGTGCCAGCAGCCCCGGACTAGCGGGAGTTGATGAGCAGTTCTTC
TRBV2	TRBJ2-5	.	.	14	CASSGPRGQETQYF	TGTGCCAGCAGCGGTCCAAGGGGTCAAGAGACCCAGTACTTC
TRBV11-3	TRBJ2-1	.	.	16	CASSTRTGSSYNEQFF	TGTGCCAGCAGCACGAGGACTGGAAGCTCCTACAATGAGCAGTTCTTC
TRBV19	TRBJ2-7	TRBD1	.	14	CASSPGTGPYEQYF	TGTGCCAGTTCCCCGGGGACAGGCCCCTACGAGCAGTACTTC
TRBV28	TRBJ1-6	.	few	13	CASSLGQNSPLHF	TGTGCCAGCAGTTTGGGGCAGAATTCACCCCTCCACTTT
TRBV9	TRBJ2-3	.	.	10	CASSGATQYF	TGTGCCAGCAGCGGAGCAACGCAGTATTTT
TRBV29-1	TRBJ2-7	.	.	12	CSAEDNVYEQYF	TGCAGCGCTGAGGACAATGTCTACGAGCAGTACTTC
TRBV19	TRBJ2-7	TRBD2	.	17	CASTSKGPGLDSYEQYF	TGTGCCAGTACCTCAAAGGGTCCCGGACTAGATTCCTACGAGCAGTACTTC
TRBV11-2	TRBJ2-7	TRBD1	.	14	CASGSGQVFYEQYF	TGTGCCAGCGGCTCGGGACAGGTTTTCTACGAGCAGTACTTC
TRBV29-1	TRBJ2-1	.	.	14	CSVEGTKVGGEQFF	TGCAGCGTTGAAGGGACTAAAGTCGGGGGTGAGCAGTTCTTC
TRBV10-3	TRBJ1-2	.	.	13	CAISEADLYGYTF	TGTGCCATCAGTGAGGCAGATCTCTATGGCTACACCTTC
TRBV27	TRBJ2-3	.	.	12	CASSSVTDTQYF	TGTGCCAGCAGTTCAGTCACAGATACGCAGTATTTT
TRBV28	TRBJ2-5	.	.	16	CASSPQTRKVSETQYF	TGTGCCAGCAGTCCCCAGACTAGAAAAGTTTCAGAGACCCAGTACTTC
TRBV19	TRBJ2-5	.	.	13	CASSSRAQETQYF	TGTGCCAGTAGTTCGAGGGCCCAAGAGACCCAGTACTTC
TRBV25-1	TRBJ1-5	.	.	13	CASRDRLLQPQHF	TGTGCCAGCAGAGACAGGTTGTTGCAGCCCCAGCATTTT
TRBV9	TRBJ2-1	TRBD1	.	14	CASSGGQVSSEQFF	TGTGCCAGCAGCGGTGGACAGGTCTCTAGTGAGCAGTTCTTC
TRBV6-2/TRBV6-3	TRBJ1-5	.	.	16	CASSRPRRVGNQPQHF	TGTGCCAGCAGTCGACCAAGGAGGGTTGGGAATCAGCCCCAGCATTTT
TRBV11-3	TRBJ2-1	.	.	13	CASSPPPGVEQFF	TGTGCCAGCAGCCCACCTCCGGGGGTCGAGCAGTTCTTC
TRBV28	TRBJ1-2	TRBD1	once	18	CASSAGTGWGRVWNGYTF	TGTGCCAGCAGTGCCGGGACAGGGTGGGGTAGGGTGTGGAATGGCTACACCTTC
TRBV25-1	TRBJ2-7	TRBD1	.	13	CASGLQGAHEQYF	TGTGCCAGCGGGCTACAGGGGGCCCACGAGCAGTACTTC
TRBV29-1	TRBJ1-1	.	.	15	CSVGGTTGPNTEAFF	TGCAGCGTTGGAGGAACGACAGGTCCGAACACTGAAGCTTTCTTT
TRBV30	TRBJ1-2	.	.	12	CAWSVLLYDYTF	TGTGCCTGGAGTGTTTTACTTTATGACTACACCTTC
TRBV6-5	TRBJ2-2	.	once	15	CASSPVGGNTGELFF	TGTGCCAGCAGTCCGGTCGGGGGGAACACCGGGGAGCTGTTTTTT
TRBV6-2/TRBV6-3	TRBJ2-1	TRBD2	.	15	CASSRWTSGSGEQFF	TGTGCCAGCAGTAGATGGACTAGCGGGAGTGGTGAGCAGTTCTTC
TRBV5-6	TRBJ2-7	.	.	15	CASSLGQGREGEQYF	TGTGCCAGCAGCTTGGGACAGGGCCGGGAGGGCGAGCAGTACTTC
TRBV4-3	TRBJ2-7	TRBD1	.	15	CASSQTGTGVYEQYF	TGCGCCAGCAGCCAGACCGGGACAGGGGTTTACGAGCAGTACTTC
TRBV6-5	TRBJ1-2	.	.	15	CASSTNRGALHGYTF	TGTGCCAGCAGTACTAATCGTGGGGCTCTTCATGGCTACACCTTC
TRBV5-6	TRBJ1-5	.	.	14	CASSFQTDNQPQHF	TGTGCCAGCAGCTTCCAGACTGACAATCAGCCCCAGCATTTT
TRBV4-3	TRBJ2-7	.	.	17	CASSQESTGQFPYEQYF	TGCGCCAGCAGCCAAGAATCCACAGGCCAGTTCCCCTACGAGCAGTACTTC
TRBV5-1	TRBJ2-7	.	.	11	CASKGGYEQYF	TGCGCCAGCAAAGGGGGTTACGAGCAGTACTTC
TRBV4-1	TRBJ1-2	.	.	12	CASSQEDYGYTF	TGCGCCAGCAGCCAGGAGGACTATGGCTACACCTTC
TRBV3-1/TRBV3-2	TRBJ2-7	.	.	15	CASSPPDRRPYEQYF	TGTGCCAGCAGCCCACCTGACAGAAGACCTTACGAGCAGTACTTC
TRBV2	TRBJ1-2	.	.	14	CASSEGIREFGYTF	TGTGCCAGCAGTGAAGGGATCAGGGAATTTGGCTACACCTTC
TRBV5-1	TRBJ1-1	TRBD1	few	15	CASSLDLTGGTEAFF	TGCGCCAGCAGCTTGGATTTGACAGGGGGCACTGAAGCTTTCTTT
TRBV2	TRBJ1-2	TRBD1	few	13	CANRDRGTYGYTF	TGTGCCAACCGGGACAGGGGCACCTATGGCTACACCTTC
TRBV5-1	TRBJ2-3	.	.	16	CASRVERLARTDTQYF	TGCGCCAGCAGGGTCGAGAGGTTGGCGCGCACAGATACGCAGTATTTT
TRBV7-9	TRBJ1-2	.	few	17	CASSEGTFRGNNYGYTF	TGTGCCAGCAGCGAGGGTACCTTCAGGGGAAACAACTATGGCTACACCTTC
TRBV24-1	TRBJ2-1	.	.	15	CATSDPTDTYNEQFF	TGTGCCACCAGTGATCCGACGGACACCTACAATGAGCAGTTCTTC
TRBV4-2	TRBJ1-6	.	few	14	CASSLRAGNSPLHF	TGTGCCAGCAGCCTACGGGCGGGGAATTCACCCCTCCACTTT
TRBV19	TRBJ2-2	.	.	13	CASSSQGTGELFF	TGTGCCAGTAGTAGTCAGGGTACCGGGGAGCTGTTTTTT
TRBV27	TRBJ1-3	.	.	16	CASSLTRWVDGNTIYF	TGTGCCAGCAGTCTCACGAGGTGGGTGGATGGAAACACCATATATTTT
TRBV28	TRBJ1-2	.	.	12	CATGDLNYGYTF	TGTGCAACGGGGGACCTTAACTATGGCTACACCTTC
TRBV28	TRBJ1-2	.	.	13	CASSPGGTYGYTF	TGTGCCAGCAGCCCCGGGGGTACCTATGGCTACACCTTC
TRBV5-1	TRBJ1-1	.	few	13	CASSLSVNTEAFF	TGCGCCAGCAGCTTGTCTGTGAACACTGAAGCTTTCTTT
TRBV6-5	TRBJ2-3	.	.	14	CASSYIADTDTQYF	TGTGCCAGCAGTTACATCGCAGACACAGATACGCAGTATTTT